The sequence of this T cell receptor (beta chain) was determined in a study of glioma-infiltrating T cells. Amplification of TCR alpha and beta CDR3 regions from RNA used iRepertoire nested multiplex PCR. From the multiplex PCR reads, TCRdb called clonotypes with MiXCR, one entry per CDR3 protein. The sample consists of over 130,000 distinct CDR3 sequences, 35% to 50% of them appearing once. V dropped 7 bases and J dropped 1 base, with 9 bases sitting between them. Germline CDR1 and CDR2: LGHDT and YNNKEL (reference sequence). The CDR3 runs to 13 residues. Sequencing was done on a sample of glioma tissue, nonneoplastic brain tissue, or PBMCs (not recorded which). The rearrangement joins TRBV3-1 to TRBJ2-3; maybe TRBD2 (5 bases). This TCR was recovered from a human donor with low-grade glioma or glioblastoma, undergoing nonglioma brain surgery, or in good health (not recorded which). In DNA form, the CDR3 reads TGTGCCAGCATCCAGGAGGGCACAGATACGCAGTATTTT. This encodes CASIQEGTDTQYF.